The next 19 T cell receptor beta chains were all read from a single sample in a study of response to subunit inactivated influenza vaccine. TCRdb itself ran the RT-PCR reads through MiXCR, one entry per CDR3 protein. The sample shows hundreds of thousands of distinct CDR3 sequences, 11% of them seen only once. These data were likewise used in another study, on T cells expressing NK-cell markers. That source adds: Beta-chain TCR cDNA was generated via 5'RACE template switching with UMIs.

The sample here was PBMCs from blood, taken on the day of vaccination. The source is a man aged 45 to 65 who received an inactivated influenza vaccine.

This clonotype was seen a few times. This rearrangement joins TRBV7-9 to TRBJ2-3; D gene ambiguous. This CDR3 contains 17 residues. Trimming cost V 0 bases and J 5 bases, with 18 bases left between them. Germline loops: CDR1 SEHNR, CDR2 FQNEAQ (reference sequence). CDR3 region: CASSLAHSAWRGDTQYF. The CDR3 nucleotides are TGTGCCAGCAGCTTAGCGCATTCGGCCTGGAGAGGAGATACGCAGTATTTT.

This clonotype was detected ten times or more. The chain's CDR3 is CATDVGTQETQYF. CDR3 in DNA: TGTGCCACCGACGTGGGGACTCAAGAGACCCAGTACTTC. The rearrangement links TRBV28 to TRBJ2-5, with D tentatively TRBD2 (6 bases). CDR1 is MDHEN, CDR2 SYDVKM, per germline. The V gene lost 10 bases and the J gene lost 2 bases, with 14 bases spanning the gap. There are 13 residues in the CDR3.

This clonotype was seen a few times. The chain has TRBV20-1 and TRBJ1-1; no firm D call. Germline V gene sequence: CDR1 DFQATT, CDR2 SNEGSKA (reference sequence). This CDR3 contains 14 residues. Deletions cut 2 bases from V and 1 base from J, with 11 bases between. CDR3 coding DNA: TGCAGTGCTAGATGGTACTCGGAGAACACTGAAGCTTTCTTT. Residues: CSARWYSENTEAFF.

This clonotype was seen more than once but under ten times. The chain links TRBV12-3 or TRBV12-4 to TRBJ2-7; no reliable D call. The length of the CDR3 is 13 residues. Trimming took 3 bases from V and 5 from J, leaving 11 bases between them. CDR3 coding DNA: TGTGCCAGCAGTTTTACCCGGGTCCACGAGCAGTACTTC. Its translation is CASSFTRVHEQYF.

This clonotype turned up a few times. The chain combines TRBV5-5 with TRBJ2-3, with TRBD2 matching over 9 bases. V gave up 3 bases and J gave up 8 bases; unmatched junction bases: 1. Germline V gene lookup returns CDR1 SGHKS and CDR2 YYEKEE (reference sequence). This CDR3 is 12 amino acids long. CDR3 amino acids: CASSSTSGTQYF. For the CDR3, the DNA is TGTGCCAGCAGCTCGACTAGCGGTACGCAGTATTTT.

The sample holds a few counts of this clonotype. Written as DNA, the CDR3 is TGTGCCAGCAGCCCATGGACAGGGAGCCAAGAGACCCAGTACTTC. Its protein is CASSPWTGSQETQYF. The rearrangement links TRBV27 to TRBJ2-5; 8 bases fit TRBD1. The junction had 7 bases not matched to a gene; V was cut back by 6 bases and J by 1 base. Germline assignment: CDR1 MNHEY and CDR2 SMNVEV (reference sequence). The CDR3 is made up of 15 amino acids.

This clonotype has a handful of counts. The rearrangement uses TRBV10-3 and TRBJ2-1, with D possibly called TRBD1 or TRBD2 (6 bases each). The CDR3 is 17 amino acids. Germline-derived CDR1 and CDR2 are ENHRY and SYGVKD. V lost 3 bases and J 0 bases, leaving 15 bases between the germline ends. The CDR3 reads CAISDGSGGGSYNEQFF. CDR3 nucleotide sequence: TGTGCCATCAGTGATGGGTCAGGAGGGGGCTCCTACAATGAGCAGTTCTTC.

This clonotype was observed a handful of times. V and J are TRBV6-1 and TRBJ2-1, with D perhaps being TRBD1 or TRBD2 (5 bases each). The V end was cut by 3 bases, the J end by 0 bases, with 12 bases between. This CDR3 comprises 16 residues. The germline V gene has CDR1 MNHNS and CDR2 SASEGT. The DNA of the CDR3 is TGTGCCAGCAGTGACCTCCGGGACGGCTCCTACAATGAGCAGTTCTTC. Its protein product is CASSDLRDGSYNEQFF.

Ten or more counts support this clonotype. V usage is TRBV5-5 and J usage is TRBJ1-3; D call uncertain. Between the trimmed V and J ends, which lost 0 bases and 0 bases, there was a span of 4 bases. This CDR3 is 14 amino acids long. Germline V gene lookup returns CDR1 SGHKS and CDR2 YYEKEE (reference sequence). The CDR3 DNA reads TGTGCCAGCAGCTTGGGGAACTCTGGAAACACCATATATTTT. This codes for CASSLGNSGNTIYF.

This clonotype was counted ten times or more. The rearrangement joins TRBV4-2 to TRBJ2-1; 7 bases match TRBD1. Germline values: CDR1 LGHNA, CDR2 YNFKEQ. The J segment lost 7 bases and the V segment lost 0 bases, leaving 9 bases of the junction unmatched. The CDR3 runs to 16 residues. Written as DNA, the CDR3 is TGTGCCAGCAGCCAAGAAGGGGGCCCGATCAAAAATGAGCAGTTCTTC. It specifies CASSQEGGPIKNEQFF.

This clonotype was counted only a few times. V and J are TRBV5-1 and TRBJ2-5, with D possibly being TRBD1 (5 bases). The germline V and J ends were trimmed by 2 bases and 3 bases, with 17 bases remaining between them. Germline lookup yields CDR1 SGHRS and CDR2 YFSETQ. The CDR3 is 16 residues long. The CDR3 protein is CASSFSRGALKETQYF. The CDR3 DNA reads TGCGCCAGCAGCTTCTCACGTGGGGCCCTCAAAGAGACCCAGTACTTC. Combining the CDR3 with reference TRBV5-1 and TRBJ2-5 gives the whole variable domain KAGVTQTPRYLIKTRGQQVTLSCSPISGHRSVSWYQQTPGQGLQFLFEYFSETQRNKGNFPGRFSGRQFSNSRSEMNVSTLELGDSALYLCASSFSRGALKETQYFGPGTRLLVL.

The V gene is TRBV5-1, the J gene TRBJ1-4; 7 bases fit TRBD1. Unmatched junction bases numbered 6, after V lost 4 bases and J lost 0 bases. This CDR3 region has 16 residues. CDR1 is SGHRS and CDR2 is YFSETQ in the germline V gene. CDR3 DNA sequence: TGCGCCAGCAGCGAAGGGACAGCCTCAACTAATGAAAAACTGTTTTTT. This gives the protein CASSEGTASTNEKLFF.

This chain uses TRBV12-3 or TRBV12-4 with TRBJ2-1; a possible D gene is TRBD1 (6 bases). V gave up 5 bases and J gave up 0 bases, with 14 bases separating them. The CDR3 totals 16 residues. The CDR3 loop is CASSLWTASSYNEQFF. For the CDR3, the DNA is TGTGCCAGCAGTCTTTGGACAGCGAGCTCCTACAATGAGCAGTTCTTC.

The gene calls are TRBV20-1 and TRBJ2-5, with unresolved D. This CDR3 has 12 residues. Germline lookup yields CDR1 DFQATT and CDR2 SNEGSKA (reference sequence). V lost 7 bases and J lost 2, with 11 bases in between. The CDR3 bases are TGCAGTGTTAACAACGGACAAGAGACCCAGTACTTC. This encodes CSVNNGQETQYF.

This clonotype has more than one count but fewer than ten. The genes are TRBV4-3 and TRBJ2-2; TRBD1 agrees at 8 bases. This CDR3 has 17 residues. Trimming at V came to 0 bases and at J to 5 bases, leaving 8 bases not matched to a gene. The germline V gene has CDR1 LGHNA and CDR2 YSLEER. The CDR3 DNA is TGCGCCAGCAGCCAAGATCGCAGGGGGCTAGGAACCGGGGAGCTGTTTTTT. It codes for CASSQDRRGLGTGELFF.

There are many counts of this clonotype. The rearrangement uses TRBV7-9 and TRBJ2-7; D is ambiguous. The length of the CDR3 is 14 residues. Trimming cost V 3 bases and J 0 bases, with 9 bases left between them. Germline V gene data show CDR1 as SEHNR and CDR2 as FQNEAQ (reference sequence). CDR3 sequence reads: CASSLRDISYEQYF. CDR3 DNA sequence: TGTGCCAGCAGCTTGCGAGACATCTCCTACGAGCAGTACTTC.

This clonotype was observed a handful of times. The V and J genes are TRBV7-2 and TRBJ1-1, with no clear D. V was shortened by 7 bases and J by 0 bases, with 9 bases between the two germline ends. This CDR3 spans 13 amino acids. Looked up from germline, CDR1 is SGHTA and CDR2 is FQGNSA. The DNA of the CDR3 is TGTGCCAGCAAATTATTCATGAACACTGAAGCTTTCTTT. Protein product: CASKLFMNTEAFF.

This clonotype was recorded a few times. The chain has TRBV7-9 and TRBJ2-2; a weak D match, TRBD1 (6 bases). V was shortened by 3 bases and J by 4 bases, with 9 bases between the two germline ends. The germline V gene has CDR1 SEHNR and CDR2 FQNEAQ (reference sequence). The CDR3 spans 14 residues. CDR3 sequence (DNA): TGTGCCAGCAGCTTTAGGGGGAGCACCGGGGAGCTGTTTTTT. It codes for CASSFRGSTGELFF.

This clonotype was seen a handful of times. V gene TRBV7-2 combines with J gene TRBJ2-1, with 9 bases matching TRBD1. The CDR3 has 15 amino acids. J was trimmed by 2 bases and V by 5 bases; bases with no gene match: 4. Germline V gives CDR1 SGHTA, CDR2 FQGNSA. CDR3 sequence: CASSADRGTYNEQFF. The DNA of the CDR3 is TGTGCCAGCAGCGCGGACAGGGGAACCTACAATGAGCAGTTCTTC. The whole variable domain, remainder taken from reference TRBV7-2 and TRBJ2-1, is GAGVSQSPSNKVTEKGKDVELRCDPISGHTALYWYRQSLGQGLEFLIYFQGNSAPDKSGLPSDRFSAERTGGSVSTLTIQRTQQEDSAVYLCASSADRGTYNEQFFGPGTRLTVL.